This T cell receptor beta chain was identified during a study of graft-versus-host responses after intestinal transplantation. The repertoire was sequenced with immunoSEQ multiplex PCR; TCRdb's copy has only in-frame clones and lacks some. Counted here are 99,000 or so clones, around 90% occurring once; the ten biggest clones make up approximately 0.064%. Trimming stripped 1 base from V and 10 bases from J, with 8 bases between. The V gene's germline CDR1 is MGHRA and CDR2 YSYEKL. This CDR3 has 12 residues. Of note for this clone: Its antigen is not known.

The sequenced sample was unstimulated CD8+ T cells sorted from spleen or lymph node cells, obtained before transplant. The source is a human donor who was the organ donor for an intestinal transplant. The chain recombines TRBV4-1 with TRBJ2-1, with D unresolved. This CDR3 reads CASSQVEWEQFF. In nucleotides, the CDR3 is TGCGCCAGCAGCCAAGTAGAATGGGAGCAGTTCTTC.